This TCR beta chain came from a study of cytomegalovirus exposure and HLA in healthy donors. The study, taken as a whole, reports: In vitro data verified three CMV-associated chains as specific for CMV antigens. Altogether, some 170 TCR beta chains were recorded as cytomegalovirus-associated. Several of the most significant clusters were apparently associated with common viral pathogens in a later analysis.

Primers for the PCR totalled 60 Vbeta and 13 Jbeta. Per the original methods: It was a later analysis that counted 79 million or so unique TCR beta chains, of which around 11 million were shared. Sequencing used immunoSEQ multiplex PCR; TCRdb keeps in-frame clones, though not all of them. That table is the source of V, J and clone size, and D and trimming were worked out from the DNA. There are approximately 200,000 clones in the sample, with roughly 0.74% held by the top ten. The germline V gene encodes CDR1 SGHNT and CDR2 YYREEE (reference sequence). V was trimmed by 1 base and J by 2 bases, leaving 14 bases between them. This CDR3 spans 16 amino acids. On this clone itself: The antigen is undetermined.

The chain couples TRBV5-4 to TRBJ2-3; D is uncertain. This sequence was found in a boy between 10 and 17 years old in good health and CMV-seronegative. Sequenced: PBMCs. Here the CDR3 DNA reads TGTGCCAGCAGCTTGCGAACTTATACCAACACAGATACGCAGTATTTT. It is translated as CASSLRTYTNTDTQYF.